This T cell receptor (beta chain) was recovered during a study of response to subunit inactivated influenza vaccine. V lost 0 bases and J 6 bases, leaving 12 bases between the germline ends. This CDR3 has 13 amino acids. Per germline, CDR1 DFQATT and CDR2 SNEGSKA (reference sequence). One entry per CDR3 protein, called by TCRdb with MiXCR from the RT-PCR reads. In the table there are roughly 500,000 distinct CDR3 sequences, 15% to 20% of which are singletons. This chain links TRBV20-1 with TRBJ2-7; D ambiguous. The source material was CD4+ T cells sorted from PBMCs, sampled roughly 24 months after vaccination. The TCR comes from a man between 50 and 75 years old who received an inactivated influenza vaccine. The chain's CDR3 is CSARDRQRSEQYF. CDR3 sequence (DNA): TGCAGTGCTAGAGATAGGCAGCGAAGCGAGCAGTACTTC.